The rows below give T cell receptor beta chains drawn from one sample of a study of beta chain features in type 1 diabetes. Sequencing used immunoSEQ multiplex PCR; TCRdb keeps in-frame clones, though not all of them. The data contain 600,000 to 750,000 clones, roughly 12% of them singletons. The specimen sequenced was naive CD4+ T cells from blood. The receptors come from a man aged 30-40 years with type 1 diabetes. CDR3s include the opening cysteine and the closing phenylalanine or tryptophan. A D gene is named only where the DNA matches it firmly. Clone size appears in some rows only: once, few, many, or a class for an expanded clone.

D gene	clone size	CDR3 length	V gene	J gene	CDR3 protein	CDR3 DNA
TRBD2	-	16	TRBV6-5	TRBJ2-1	CASSYAGTSGVNEQFF	TGTGCCAGCAGTTACGCCGGGACTAGCGGGGTCAATGAGCAGTTCTTC
-	-	15	TRBV7-9	TRBJ2-3	CASSLEAAHTDTQYF	TGTGCCAGCAGCTTAGAGGCAGCACATACAGATACGCAGTATTTT
-	few	17	TRBV2	TRBJ2-1	CASRTRSGFENYNEQFF	TGTGCCAGCAGAACACGGTCAGGATTCGAAAACTACAATGAGCAGTTCTTC
TRBD1	-	16	TRBV4-3	TRBJ2-7	CASSQSWTGRNYEQYF	TGCGCCAGCAGCCAAAGCTGGACAGGGCGAAACTACGAGCAGTACTTC
-	few	13	TRBV25-1	TRBJ2-2	CASSAVGAGELFF	TGTGCCAGCAGTGCGGTTGGGGCCGGGGAGCTGTTTTTT
-	-	13	TRBV29-1	TRBJ2-1	CSVGIGNINEQFF	TGCAGCGTTGGTATAGGGAACATCAATGAGCAGTTCTTC
-	-	18	TRBV5-1	TRBJ2-1	CASSVARDGSSSYNEQFF	TGCGCCAGCAGCGTGGCGAGGGACGGGTCCTCTTCCTACAATGAGCAGTTCTTC
TRBD1	few	13	TRBV7-2	TRBJ2-5	CASSLQGAATQYF	TGTGCCAGCAGCTTACAGGGGGCTGCGACCCAGTACTTC
-	few	14	TRBV5-4	TRBJ2-3	CASSQQEGTDTQYF	TGTGCCAGCAGCCAGCAAGAGGGTACAGATACGCAGTATTTT
-	few	14	TRBV7-8	TRBJ1-2	CASSYSASPYGYTF	TGTGCCAGCAGCTATTCGGCGTCCCCATATGGCTACACCTTC
-	few	12	TRBV5-4	TRBJ1-5	CASSSPGKPQHF	TGTGCCAGCAGCTCCCCGGGGAAGCCCCAGCATTTT
-	few	17	TRBV7-6	TRBJ1-1	CASSPTGQGYMNTEAFF	TGTGCCAGCAGCCCGACCGGGCAGGGCTACATGAACACTGAAGCTTTCTTT
TRBD2	-	17	TRBV4-2	TRBJ2-1	CASSQDQLAGGPNEQFF	TGTGCCAGCAGCCAAGATCAGCTAGCGGGGGGACCGAATGAGCAGTTCTTC